This entry lists 27 T cell receptor beta chains sequenced from one sample in a study of T cell clusters in autoimmune cytopenias. TRB rearrangements were amplified by touch-down multiplex PCR with mixed TRB-A/B primers. After re-calling the multiplex PCR reads, TCRdb lists one entry per CDR3 protein, DNA absent. The sample table sets out around 7,200 distinct CDR3 sequences. Each sample's input was 200 to 300 ng genomic DNA, 40,000 or so genome equivalents. Separately, the same data were catalogued under a study of T cell repertoires in aging, cancer and after chemotherapy.

The sample consisted of peripheral blood. The source is a human donor in good health.

The J gene is TRBJ1-5, the V gene TRBV12-3 or TRBV12-4. The CDR3 is made up of 15 amino acids. CDR3 protein: CASSLLQVGNQPQHF.

V is TRBV7-9 and J is TRBJ1-1. The CDR3 sequence is 12 residues long. Looked up from germline, CDR1 is SEHNR and CDR2 is FQNEAQ (reference sequence). The CDR3 reads CASSLGPTEAFF.

This clonotype is identified as medium-sized from frequency. The chain employs TRBV19 and TRBJ2-6; the D gene TCRdb calls, TRBD1, cannot be checked with no DNA. Germline V gene lookup returns CDR1 LNHDA and CDR2 SQIVND (reference sequence). The CDR3 runs to 15 residues. CDR3: CASTLVPGGANVLTF.

This chain joins TRBV6-5 and TRBJ2-5; the TRBD2 assignment by TCRdb is unverifiable without DNA. CDR3 length equals 14 residues. Germline loops: CDR1 MNHEY, CDR2 SVGAGI. This CDR3 is CASSLGVRQATQYF.

This chain links TRBV6-1 with TRBJ1-1; the TRBD1 assignment by TCRdb is unverifiable without DNA. CDR3 length: 15 amino acids. Germline loops: CDR1 MNHNS, CDR2 SASEGT. The CDR3 is CASSEAGQGGTEAFF.

Its frequency marks this clonotype as medium-sized. The rearrangement uses TRBV29-1 and TRBJ1-1. Looked up from germline, CDR1 is SQVTM and CDR2 is ANQGSEA. The CDR3 is 13 amino acids. CDR3 sequence reads: CSVAVDRNTEAFF.

The rearrangement links TRBV11-2 to TRBJ1-5. CDR3 length: 15 residues. CDR1 and CDR2 from the germline V gene are SGHAT and FQNNGV. This CDR3 is CASSLSGDSNQPQHF. Filled out from reference TRBV11-2 and TRBJ1-5, the complete variable domain reads EAGVAQSPRYKIIEKRQSVAFWCNPISGHATLYWYQQILGQGPKLLIQFQNNGVVDDSQLPKDRFSAERLKGVDSTLKIQPAKLEDSAVYLCASSLSGDSNQPQHFGDGTRLSIL.

Considering frequency, this clonotype is medium-sized. The V and J genes are TRBV29-1 and TRBJ1-1; without DNA, the TCRdb call of TRBD1 cannot be checked. CDR3 length equals 13 residues. Germline V gives CDR1 SQVTM, CDR2 ANQGSEA. CDR3: CSAGTGMDTEAFF.

The gene calls are TRBV6-5 and TRBJ1-1. Germline V gene data show CDR1 as MNHEY and CDR2 as SVGAGI. The CDR3 runs 16 residues. CDR3 amino acids: CASSKGGGQMNTEAFF.

J is TRBJ2-7 and V is TRBV11-1; no DNA is available, so the TRBD1 call from TCRdb remains unchecked. CDR1 is SGHAT, CDR2 FQDESV, per germline (reference sequence). The CDR3 length is 16 residues. CDR3 in amino acids: CASSPLRRQGAYEQYF.

This chain joins TRBV19 and TRBJ1-5; the TCRdb D gene call, TRBD1, has no DNA to confirm it. This CDR3 has 15 residues. From germline, CDR1 is LNHDA and CDR2 SQIVND (reference sequence). CDR3 in amino acids: CASSPDRRRDQPQHF.

Its frequency marks this clonotype as medium-sized. The chain uses TRBV29-1 and TRBJ1-2; checking the TCRdb D call of TRBD1 is not possible without DNA. This CDR3 spans 15 amino acids. Germline V gives CDR1 SQVTM, CDR2 ANQGSEA. CDR3 region: CSVEDLRQERGGYTF.

This clonotype is identified as medium-sized from frequency. This CDR3 is CASSYVGPNTGELFF. The gene calls are TRBV6-5 and TRBJ2-2. This CDR3 region has 15 residues. The germline CDR1 and CDR2 sequences are MNHEY and SVGAGI.

The chain links TRBV15 to TRBJ1-2; TCRdb gives TRBD1 as the D gene, but with no DNA this cannot be confirmed. The CDR3 is made up of 16 amino acids. The germline CDR1 and CDR2 sequences are LNHNV and YYDKDF (reference sequence). The CDR3 sequence is CATSSSYTGASYGYTF.

In terms of frequency, this clonotype is medium-sized (0.01 to 0.1%). The chain is built from TRBV11-1 and TRBJ2-7; the D call from TCRdb, TRBD2, cannot be confirmed without DNA. Germline CDR1 SGHAT, CDR2 FQDESV (reference sequence). The CDR3 covers 13 residues. The CDR3 loop is CASSSLPRYEQYF.

The chain carries TRBV15 and TRBJ2-2. The germline V gene has CDR1 LNHNV and CDR2 YYDKDF (reference sequence). The CDR3 length is 13 residues. CDR3 sequence reads: CATSRQDTGELFF. The full variable domain, rest sourced from reference TRBV15 and TRBJ2-2, is DAMVIQNPRYQVTQFGKPVTLSCSQTLNHNVMYWYQQKSSQAPKLLFHYYDKDFNNEADTPDNFQSRRPNTSFCFLDIRSPGLGDTAMYLCATSRQDTGELFFGEGSRLTVL.

V and J are TRBV24-1 and TRBJ2-3; the TCRdb D gene call, TRBD1, has no DNA to confirm it. The CDR3 totals 14 residues. Germline CDR1 KGHDR, CDR2 SFDVKD. The CDR3 protein is CATSVGQGADTQYF.

Judged by frequency, this clonotype is medium-sized. V is TRBV18 and J is TRBJ2-2. Germline values: CDR1 KGHSH, CDR2 LQKENI. The CDR3 runs 14 residues. The CDR3 here is CASSAAANTGELFF.

Measured by frequency, this clonotype is medium-sized. J is TRBJ2-2 and V is TRBV6-1; as DNA is missing, the TRBD2 call by TCRdb cannot be tested. The CDR3 loop spans 14 amino acids. Per the germline V gene, CDR1 is MNHNS and CDR2 is SASEGT. The CDR3 sequence: CASSETSVVGELFF.

This clonotype ranks as medium-sized in terms of frequency. This sequence joins TRBV18 and TRBJ2-3; TCRdb returns TRBD2, unconfirmable since there is no DNA. Germline lookup yields CDR1 KGHSH and CDR2 LQKENI. This CDR3 is 16 amino acids long. CDR3 sequence: CASSRYSPDLTDTQYF.

This clonotype is identified as medium-sized (0.01 to 0.1%) from frequency. This sequence joins TRBV15 and TRBJ2-3. From germline, CDR1 is LNHNV and CDR2 YYDKDF (reference sequence). This CDR3 comprises 17 residues. CDR3 sequence reads: CATSRDGQPSSTDTQYF.

By frequency, this clonotype is medium-sized. This chain connects TRBV7-2 to TRBJ2-2. Looked up from germline, CDR1 is SGHTA and CDR2 is FQGNSA. This CDR3 comprises 14 residues. The CDR3 loop is CASSAVYNTGELFF. The variable domain in full, completed from reference TRBV7-2 and TRBJ2-2, reads GAGVSQSPSNKVTEKGKDVELRCDPISGHTALYWYRQSLGQGLEFLIYFQGNSAPDKSGLPSDRFSAERTGGSVSTLTIQRTQQEDSAVYLCASSAVYNTGELFFGEGSRLTVL.

This clonotype shows up as medium-sized by frequency. This chain connects TRBV12-3 or TRBV12-4 to TRBJ2-4. This CDR3 is built from 13 residues. The CDR3 loop reads CASSLGPLGIQYF.

This clonotype is called medium-sized based on its frequency. This chain links TRBV19 with TRBJ1-1. The germline CDR1 and CDR2 sequences are LNHDA and SQIVND (reference sequence). CDR3 length: 15 amino acids. CDR3 region: CASSILDGRVLEAFF.

J is TRBJ2-6 and V is TRBV20-1. Germline V gene data show CDR1 as DFQATT and CDR2 as SNEGSKA (reference sequence). This CDR3 comprises 17 residues. This CDR3 is CSARGDQRRAGANVLTF.

The chain links TRBV29-1 to TRBJ1-1. This CDR3 spans 11 amino acids. Germline V gives CDR1 SQVTM, CDR2 ANQGSEA. Here the CDR3 reads CSVGVNAEAFF.

The rearrangement links TRBV20-1 to TRBJ2-3; TCRdb's D gene call, TRBD1, goes unchecked for lack of DNA. CDR1 is DFQATT, CDR2 SNEGSKA, per germline (reference sequence). This CDR3 has 14 residues. The CDR3 region is CSALGQGATDTQYF.